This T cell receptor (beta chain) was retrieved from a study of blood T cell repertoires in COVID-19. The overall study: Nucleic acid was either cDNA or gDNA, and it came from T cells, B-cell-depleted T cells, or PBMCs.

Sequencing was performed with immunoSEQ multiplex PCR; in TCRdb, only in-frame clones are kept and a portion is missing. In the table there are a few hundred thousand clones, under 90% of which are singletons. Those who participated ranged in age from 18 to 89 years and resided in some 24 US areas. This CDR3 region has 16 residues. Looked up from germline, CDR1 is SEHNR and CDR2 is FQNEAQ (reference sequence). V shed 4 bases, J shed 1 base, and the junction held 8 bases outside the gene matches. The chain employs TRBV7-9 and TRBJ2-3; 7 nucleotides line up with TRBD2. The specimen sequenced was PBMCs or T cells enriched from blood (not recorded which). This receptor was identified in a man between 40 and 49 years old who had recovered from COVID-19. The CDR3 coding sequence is TGTGCCAGCAGCTATACCCGGGAGGCCGGCACAGATACGCAGTATTTT. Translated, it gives CASSYTREAGTDTQYF.